A selection of T cell receptor beta chains follows, all from one sample in a study of CD8 T cells in ankylosing spondylitis. TCRdb redid the calling of the 5' RACE reads with MiXCR, one entry per CDR3 protein. Of about 450,000 distinct CDR3 sequences listed, around 26% are singletons. Material for sequencing was blood, either unsorted or a sorted T cell fraction (not recorded which). These receptors all come from a male donor with ankylosing spondylitis. CDR3s include the opening cysteine and the closing phenylalanine or tryptophan. A D gene is named only where the DNA matches it firmly. Some rows have no size entry. The others give once, few or many, or a class for an expanded clone.

j_call clone_size d_call cdr3_length v_call cdr3_nt cdr3_aa
TRBJ2-5 few TRBD1 15 TRBV5-1 TGCGCCAGCAGTACACGGGACAGGTACCAAGAGACCCAGTACTTC CASSTRDRYQETQYF
TRBJ2-5 few TRBD2 15 TRBV7-2 TGTGCCAGCAGCACTCAGACTAGCGAGAAAGAGACCCAGTACTTC CASSTQTSEKETQYF
TRBJ2-5 NA NA 13 TRBV6-1 TGTGCCAGCAGTGTGCAGGGAATTGAGACCCAGTACTTC CASSVQGIETQYF
TRBJ2-3 NA TRBD2 15 TRBV20-1 TGCAGTGCCAACTCAAGACTAGCGGGAATAGATACGCAGTATTTT CSANSRLAGIDTQYF
TRBJ2-3 many TRBD2 15 TRBV7-2 TGTGCCAGCAGCTTAGACGGGAGGGGTACAGATACGCAGTATTTT CASSLDGRGTDTQYF
TRBJ2-3 NA TRBD2 16 TRBV7-6 TGTGCCAGCAGCTCCAAAACTAGCGGATACACAGATACGCAGTATTTT CASSSKTSGYTDTQYF
TRBJ2-2 few NA 14 TRBV9 TGTGCCAGCAGTCCATACGGGGACACCGGGGAGCTGTTTTTT CASSPYGDTGELFF
TRBJ2-1 NA TRBD2 11 TRBV30 TGTGCCTGGGCGGGGGGTAATGAGCAGTTCTTC CAWAGGNEQFF
TRBJ2-5 NA TRBD1 17 TRBV29-1 TGCAGCTTTACGGTTGGACAGGGGTGGATTGGAGAAGAGACCCAGTACTTC CSFTVGQGWIGEETQYF
TRBJ2-1 NA NA 13 TRBV5-1 TGCGCCAGCAGCTTGGGGCACTACAATGAGCAGTTCTTC CASSLGHYNEQFF
TRBJ2-3 NA TRBD2 15 TRBV24-1 TGTGCCACCAGTGTGATTGCGGGAGCGACAGATACGCAGTATTTT CATSVIAGATDTQYF
TRBJ1-6 NA NA 13 TRBV12-3/TRBV12-4 TGTGCCAGCAGTTTACGGGGGAATTCACCCCTCCACTTT CASSLRGNSPLHF
TRBJ2-5 NA TRBD2 17 TRBV4-1 TGCGCCAGCAGCCAAGTACTAGCGGGAGAGCTCGGGGAGACCCAGTACTTC CASSQVLAGELGETQYF
TRBJ2-6 NA TRBD1 16 TRBV5-1 TGCGCCAGCAGGGGACAGCTCTCCTCTGGGGCCAACGTCCTGACTTTC CASRGQLSSGANVLTF
TRBJ1-1 few TRBD1 16 TRBV3-1 TGTGCCAGCAGCCAAGGTCAGGGGGCTCAACTTTCTGAAGCTTTCTTT CASSQGQGAQLSEAFF
TRBJ1-5 few NA 17 TRBV6-1 TGTGCCAGCAGTGAAGGTGTTATGGCACAGCTTTATCAGCCCCAGCATTTT CASSEGVMAQLYQPQHF
TRBJ1-3 few NA 14 TRBV7-9 TGTGCCAGCAGCGCCGGGGGCTCTGGAAACACCATATATTTT CASSAGGSGNTIYF
TRBJ2-7 few TRBD2 14 TRBV5-1 TGCGCCAGCAGCTTGCCTCCGGGGGGCTACGAGCAGTACTTC CASSLPPGGYEQYF
TRBJ2-5 NA NA 14 TRBV25-1 TGTGCCAGCAGTGAATACGAGGGCCCAGAGACCCAGTACTTC CASSEYEGPETQYF
TRBJ1-5 few NA 14 TRBV24-1 TGTGCCACCAGTGAACATAAGAGCAATCAGCCCCAGCATTTT CATSEHKSNQPQHF
TRBJ1-4 few NA 15 TRBV20-1 TGCAGTGCTAGGCCCGGGGCGGGGGACAATGAAAAACTGTTTTTT CSARPGAGDNEKLFF
TRBJ1-2 NA NA 14 TRBV6-1 TGTGCCAGCACCCCCGCCGGGGATTACTATGGCTACACCTTC CASTPAGDYYGYTF
TRBJ2-1 few TRBD2 15 TRBV24-1 TGTGCCACCACCCCGGCTAGCGGGAGTATACGTGAGCAGTTCTTC CATTPASGSIREQFF
TRBJ2-5 NA NA 13 TRBV5-1 TGCGCCAGCAGCAGGGCAAGACAAGAGACCCAGTACTTC CASSRARQETQYF
TRBJ2-1 NA TRBD2 13 TRBV5-4 TGTGCCACCAAGACTAGCCGATACAATGAGCAGTTCTTC CATKTSRYNEQFF
TRBJ2-1 many TRBD2 14 TRBV28 TGTGCCTCCAGGGAGGTAGCGGGAGTCTATGAGCAGTTCTTC CASREVAGVYEQFF
TRBJ2-3 NA NA 15 TRBV5-1 TGCGCCAGCAGCTTGAGCGGTCCGGCGGGCGATACGCAGTATTTT CASSLSGPAGDTQYF
TRBJ1-2 NA NA 13 TRBV7-2 TGTGCCAGCAGACCCACAGGGATGGGTGGCTACACCTTC CASRPTGMGGYTF
TRBJ2-1 NA NA 12 TRBV20-1 TGCAGTGCCCGCCGACAGCCAGATGAGCAGTTCTTC CSARRQPDEQFF
TRBJ2-1 few NA 15 TRBV14 TGTGCCAGCAGCCAAAGCCAGTGGTCGTTCGCTGAGCAGTTCTTC CASSQSQWSFAEQFF
TRBJ1-5 NA TRBD1 15 TRBV7-8 TGTGCCAGCAGCCCGGCAGGGGGGGACAATCAGCCCCAGCATTTT CASSPAGGDNQPQHF
TRBJ1-2 few NA 13 TRBV20-1 TGCAGTGCTAGAGATATGACTCGGGGTGGCTACACCTTC CSARDMTRGGYTF
TRBJ2-5 few TRBD1 14 TRBV25-1 TGTGCCAGCAGTGAATCCCCGACAGGGGAGACCCAGTACTTC CASSESPTGETQYF
TRBJ2-1 NA TRBD1 17 TRBV5-1 TGCGCCAGCAGCTTGGAGGTGGGCAGGGGGAATGACAATGAGCAGTTCTTC CASSLEVGRGNDNEQFF
TRBJ1-2 NA NA 15 TRBV7-2 TGTGCCAGCAGCTTATCGGGGAATTTTAACTATGGCTACACCTTC CASSLSGNFNYGYTF
TRBJ2-7 NA TRBD1 18 TRBV24-1 TGTGCCACCAGCGGCGGGACAGGTCTTTCCTCTAGACTAAGCGAGCAGTACTTC CATSGGTGLSSRLSEQYF
TRBJ2-7 NA TRBD1 15 TRBV7-7 TGTGCCAGCAGCTTCGGACAGGAGAGCTCCTACGAGCAGTACTTC CASSFGQESSYEQYF
TRBJ1-3 few NA 14 TRBV30 TGTGCCTGGAGATATGAAGCCTATGGAAACACCATATATTTT CAWRYEAYGNTIYF
TRBJ2-3 once NA 14 TRBV29-1 TGCAGCGTTGAAATCGGCGGGGGCACAGATACGCAGTATTTT CSVEIGGGTDTQYF
TRBJ2-7 NA TRBD2 16 TRBV5-1 TGCGCCAGCAGCTTGTCCGGGACTAGCGTCCCCTACGAGCAGTACTTC CASSLSGTSVPYEQYF
TRBJ1-2 NA NA 13 TRBV5-1 TGCGCCAGCAGCTTGGAGCTATCGGGTGGCTACACCTTC CASSLELSGGYTF
TRBJ2-1 NA TRBD2 15 TRBV5-1 TGCGCCAGCAGCCGGGGACTAGCGGGAGTCCATGAGCAGTTCTTC CASSRGLAGVHEQFF
TRBJ2-1 many TRBD2 17 TRBV12-3/TRBV12-4 TGTGCCAGCAGCCGCGCAGGAACTAGCGGGGGAGGGAATGAGCAGTTCTTC CASSRAGTSGGGNEQFF
TRBJ1-1 once NA 14 TRBV6-2/TRBV6-3 TGTGCCAGCAGTTACGCGTCGGGGAACACTGAAGCTTTCTTT CASSYASGNTEAFF
TRBJ1-1 few NA 15 TRBV7-9 TGTGCCAGCAGCCCCCTGACGACGGCCCTATTCGAAGCTTTCTTT CASSPLTTALFEAFF
TRBJ2-7 NA TRBD1 14 TRBV20-1 TGCAGTGCTCGAACGGGGACAGGGGCCTACGAGCAGTACTTC CSARTGTGAYEQYF
TRBJ2-3 few NA 14 TRBV10-3 TGTGCCATCAGTCGCGCGGGGAGCACAGATACGCAGTATTTT CAISRAGSTDTQYF
TRBJ1-1 NA TRBD1 14 TRBV27 TGTGCCAGCAGTCGCCGGGACAGGGCCACTGAAGCTTTCTTT CASSRRDRATEAFF